The subject of this entry is one T cell receptor (beta chain). Sequencing was performed with immunoSEQ multiplex PCR; in TCRdb, only in-frame clones are kept and a portion is missing. Among about 980,000 clones listed, about three quarters were seen once. The data stem from a study of shared clonotypes between healthy human individuals. The sample consisted of memory CD4+ T cells sorted from blood. Subset of the sample: CD45RA-negative fraction. The sequence was collected from a man aged 18 to 30 in good health.

The CDR3: CSVVVMNTEAFF. CDR3 nucleotide sequence: TGCAGCGTTGTAGTTATGAACACTGAAGCTTTCTTT. The V gene is TRBV29-1, the J gene TRBJ1-1; D ambiguous. V lost 4 bases and J 0 bases, leaving 6 bases between the germline ends. CDR1 and CDR2 (germline): SQVTM, ANQGSEA. This CDR3 region has 12 residues.